The next 25 T cell receptor beta chains were all read from a single sample in a study of blood T cell repertoires in COVID-19 (TCRdb year 2020). Receptor amplification or capture employed the immunoSEQ multiplex PCR assay. This immuneACCESS table, as held by TCRdb, lists in-frame sequences with V and J called but not all clones. Of the missing ones, under half trace to an unresolved V gene in checked studies; the others have no known cause. The sample yields about 150,000 clones; around 84% were counted once. The ten largest clones represent around 9.5% of the sample. Sample: peripheral blood. The receptors shown here come from a man aged 25 to 40 with COVID-19, enrolled during active disease.

The V and J genes are TRBV28 and TRBJ2-5; 7 bases match TRBD2. J was trimmed by 3 bases and V by 5 bases; bases with no gene match: 3. The V gene's germline CDR1 is MDHEN and CDR2 SYDVKM. The CDR3 covers 13 residues. This CDR3 is CASSNAGEETQYF. For the CDR3, the DNA is TGTGCCAGCAGTAACGCGGGGGAAGAGACCCAGTACTTC. Filled out from reference TRBV28 and TRBJ2-5, the complete variable domain reads DVKVTQSSRYLVKRTGEKVFLECVQDMDHENMFWYRQDPGLGLRLIYFSYDVKMKEKGDIPEGYSVSREKKERFSLILESASTNQTSMYLCASSNAGEETQYFGPGTRLLVL.

This clone was picked up a small number of times. The J gene is TRBJ2-1, the V gene TRBV2; 7 bases line up with TRBD2. Germline V lookup: CDR1 SNHLY, CDR2 FYNNEI. The CDR3 totals 16 residues. The junction had 12 bases not matched to a gene; V was cut back by 8 bases and J by 2 bases. CDR3 bases: TGTGCCAGCGAGGGGTACGGGACTACTACCTACAATGAGCAGTTCTTC. This codes for CASEGYGTTTYNEQFF.

The chain carries TRBV28 and TRBJ1-6; D ambiguous. Trimming shortened V by 5 bases and J by 4 bases, and 12 bases separated the two germline ends. This CDR3 contains 15 residues. Per germline, CDR1 MDHEN and CDR2 SYDVKM. CDR3 nucleotide sequence: TGTGCCAGCAGTGTAACAGTGGTTTATAATTCACCCCTCCACTTT. Its translation is CASSVTVVYNSPLHF.

The J gene is TRBJ1-4, the V gene TRBV4-3; 7 bases agree with TRBD1. The CDR3 consists of 16 residues. The germline CDR1 and CDR2 sequences are LGHNA and YSLEER. V lost 0 bases, J lost 2 bases, and 3 bases stayed unmatched. CDR3 region: CASSQEMDRTNEKLFF. The CDR3 coding sequence is TGCGCCAGCAGCCAAGAGATGGACAGGACTAATGAAAAACTGTTTTTT.

This clone showed up just once. The chain employs TRBV5-4 and TRBJ1-1; D gene uncertain. Germline assignment: CDR1 SGHNT and CDR2 YYREEE (reference sequence). Between the trimmed V and J ends, which lost 4 bases and 6 bases, there was a span of 13 bases. The CDR3 extends over 13 amino acids. The CDR3, as DNA: TGTGCCAGCAGCCTCGGAGCAGACCCTGAAGCTTTCTTT. As protein: CASSLGADPEAFF.

The chain is built from TRBV4-3 and TRBJ2-7, with D maybe TRBD2 (6 bases). Trimming shortened V by 1 base and J by 4 bases, and 14 bases separated the two germline ends. There are 15 residues in the CDR3. Germline V gives CDR1 LGHNA, CDR2 YSLEER. This CDR3 is CASSQGPSASYEQYF. In DNA form, the CDR3 reads TGCGCCAGCAGCCAAGGCCCTAGCGCAAGTTACGAGCAGTACTTC.

This clone is a singleton in its sample. The chain carries TRBV6-6 and TRBJ1-1, with 10 bases matching TRBD1. CDR3 size: 15 residues. V lost 6 bases, J lost 3 bases, and 7 bases stayed unmatched. CDR1 is MNHNY, CDR2 SVGAGI, per germline (reference sequence). CDR3 nucleotides: TGTGCCAGCAGCCTCGGACAGGGGGAGGACACTGAAGCTTTCTTT. This gives the protein CASSLGQGEDTEAFF.

This chain connects TRBV30 to TRBJ2-2; D is unresolved. Trimming took 3 bases from V and 6 from J, leaving 14 bases between them. The germline V gene has CDR1 GTSNPN and CDR2 SVGIG (reference sequence). This CDR3 comprises 14 residues. The CDR3 is CAWRVSEFSGELFF. The CDR3 region has the DNA TGTGCCTGGAGAGTTTCCGAGTTTTCCGGGGAGCTGTTTTTT.

This clone was counted a few times. This chain connects TRBV19 to TRBJ1-2, with D possibly matching TRBD1 (5 bases). The CDR3 spans 13 residues. Per germline, CDR1 LNHDA and CDR2 SQIVND (reference sequence). Between the trimmed V and J ends, which lost 6 bases and 3 bases, there was a span of 11 bases. In DNA form, the CDR3 reads TGTGCCAGTAGAGGCGGCAGGGACTATGGCTACACCTTC. Translation: CASRGGRDYGYTF. Full variable domain (remainder filled in from reference TRBV19 and TRBJ1-2): DGGITQSPKYLFRKEGQNVTLSCEQNLNHDAMYWYRQDPGQGLRLIYYSQIVNDFQKGDIAEGYSVSREKKESFPLTVTSAQKNPTAFYLCASRGGRDYGYTFGSGTRLTVV.

The chain recombines TRBV12-3 or TRBV12-4 with TRBJ2-3, with 9 bases identical to TRBD1. J was trimmed by 11 bases and V by 5 bases; bases with no gene match: 5. This CDR3 has 12 residues. The CDR3 reads CASSHRGREQYF. The CDR3 DNA reads TGTGCCAGCAGTCACAGGGGGCGGGAGCAGTATTTT.

The chain recombines TRBV5-1 with TRBJ1-2; D not resolved. Germline loops: CDR1 SGHRS, CDR2 YFSETQ. There are 15 residues in the CDR3. The V end was cut by 4 bases, the J end by 6 bases, with 19 bases between. The DNA of the CDR3 is TGCGCCAGCAGCCCCCTACCTTCCGGGAGTCATGGCTACACCTTC. This codes for CASSPLPSGSHGYTF.

This rearrangement joins TRBV5-5 to TRBJ2-5; TRBD2 matches 8 bases. Germline V gene sequence: CDR1 SGHKS, CDR2 YYEKEE (reference sequence). The CDR3 sequence is 16 residues long. V gave up 1 base and J gave up 5 bases; unmatched junction bases: 10. The CDR3 bases are TGTGCCAGCAGCTTGAAGGTTGTCCGGACTAGCGAGACCCAGTACTTC. Translating gives CASSLKVVRTSETQYF.

J is TRBJ1-2 and V is TRBV7-8; TRBD1 is a possible D gene (6 bases). This CDR3 is built from 17 residues. The germline gives CDR1 SGHVS, CDR2 FQNEAQ. Trimming stripped 5 bases from V and 0 bases from J, with 19 bases between. In DNA, the CDR3 is TGTGCCAGCAGCCAAACAAGCTTACAGGGACCTAACTATGGCTACACCTTC. Translation: CASSQTSLQGPNYGYTF.

This clone was counted a few times. The rearrangement links TRBV30 to TRBJ2-1; TRBD2 agrees at 13 bases. The CDR3 totals 13 residues. With 5 bases clipped from V and 10 bases from J, the junction kept 5 bases outside the gene matches. The germline V gene has CDR1 GTSNPN and CDR2 SVGIG (reference sequence). The CDR3 is CAWARTSGSEQFF. Here the CDR3 DNA reads TGTGCCTGGGCGAGGACTAGCGGGAGCGAGCAGTTCTTC.

V usage is TRBV6-2 or TRBV6-3 and J usage is TRBJ2-7, with D possibly matching TRBD2 (5 bases). V gave up 5 bases and J gave up 6 bases, with 20 bases separating them. Germline V gene sequence: CDR1 MNHEY, CDR2 SVGEGT. This CDR3 has 15 residues. This CDR3 reads CASSGSGLYRLEQYF. The CDR3 nucleotides read TGTGCCAGCAGTGGGAGCGGCCTATACCGCCTCGAGCAGTACTTC.

The chain combines TRBV5-8 with TRBJ2-3; TRBD2 agrees at 9 bases. This CDR3 has 16 amino acids. The V and J ends lost 0 bases and 3 bases, in that order; junction bases with no gene match: 5. CDR1 and CDR2 from the germline V gene are SGHTS and YDEGEE. DNA for the CDR3: TGTGCCAGCAGCTTGGGACTAGCGGATGGGACAGATACGCAGTATTTT. Protein: CASSLGLADGTDTQYF.

The chain joins TRBV5-1 to TRBJ1-4, with TRBD1 identical over 7 bases. In germline, CDR1 is SGHRS, CDR2 YFSETQ. V shed 4 bases and J 4 bases; nucleotides not matched to a gene: 13. CDR3 length: 17 amino acids. The CDR3 protein is CASSPGAATGSNEKLFF. CDR3 coding DNA: TGCGCCAGCAGCCCAGGGGCGGCGACAGGGAGTAATGAAAAACTGTTTTTT. Combining the CDR3 with reference TRBV5-1 and TRBJ1-4 gives the whole variable domain KAGVTQTPRYLIKTRGQQVTLSCSPISGHRSVSWYQQTPGQGLQFLFEYFSETQRNKGNFPGRFSGRQFSNSRSEMNVSTLELGDSALYLCASSPGAATGSNEKLFFGSGTQLSVL.

This chain links TRBV6-5 with TRBJ1-1; the D gene is possibly TRBD1 (6 bases). Germline CDR1 and CDR2: MNHEY and SVGAGI. The germline V and J ends were trimmed by 5 bases and 1 base, with 14 bases remaining between them. The CDR3 has 15 amino acids. CDR3 in DNA: TGTGCCAGCAGTAGGGACACCCAGGGGAACACTGAAGCTTTCTTT. Translated: CASSRDTQGNTEAFF.

As to this clone: Different DNA sequences within this sample yield the same CDR3. The gene calls are TRBV6-4 and TRBJ2-2, with TRBD2 as a possible D gene (5 bases). This CDR3 has 13 residues. Germline CDR1 MRHNA, CDR2 SNTAGT. Between the trimmed V and J ends, which lost 4 bases and 2 bases, there was a span of 5 bases. DNA of the CDR3: TGTGCCAGCAGTGGGACTAACACCGGGGAGCTGTTTTTT. Translated: CASSGTNTGELFF.

CDR3 region: CASSRIAGRGMETQYF. In DNA form, the CDR3 reads TGTGCCAGCAGCCGCATAGCGGGCAGGGGTATGGAGACCCAGTACTTC. The genes are TRBV3-1 (or the pseudogene TRBV3-2) and TRBJ2-5; D possibly corresponds to TRBD2 (7 bases). V gave up 4 bases and J gave up 5 bases, with 20 bases separating them. Germline V gives CDR1 LGHDT, CDR2 YNNKEL (reference sequence). CDR3 size: 16 residues.

The rearrangement links TRBV7-8 to TRBJ1-1; 8 nucleotides agree with TRBD1. The ends lost 5 bases at V and 0 bases at J; junction bases unmatched: 8. The CDR3 spans 16 residues. The germline V gene encodes CDR1 SGHVS and CDR2 FQNEAQ. CDR3 bases: TGTGCCAGCAGCCCTCCGGGACAGGCGTTGAACACTGAAGCTTTCTTT. It is translated as CASSPPGQALNTEAFF.

The chain links TRBV5-1 to TRBJ1-4; perhaps TRBD1 as D (5 bases). Germline V lookup: CDR1 SGHRS, CDR2 YFSETQ. The CDR3 covers 17 residues. The V and J ends lost 0 bases and 5 bases respectively, with 17 bases between them. In nucleotides, the CDR3 is TGCGCCAGCAGCTTGGATCCGCGACAGAGACCCAATGAAAAACTGTTTTTT. Protein sequence: CASSLDPRQRPNEKLFF.

The chain recombines TRBV13 with TRBJ2-2; D not certain. CDR1 PRHDT and CDR2 FYEKMQ come from the germline V gene (reference sequence). V dropped 5 bases and J dropped 7 bases, with 8 bases sitting between them. There are 12 residues in the CDR3. CDR3 in DNA: TGTGCCAGCAGCCTACCCGGCGGGGAGCTGTTTTTT. Its translation: CASSLPGGELFF.

The rearrangement uses TRBV7-2 and TRBJ2-7; D is undetermined. With 1 base removed from V and 7 bases from J, the gap between germline ends came to 11 bases. The CDR3 loop spans 13 amino acids. Germline V gives CDR1 SGHTA, CDR2 FQGNSA. The CDR3 here is CASSLGFGGEQYF. The CDR3, as DNA: TGTGCCAGCAGCTTAGGTTTTGGCGGAGAGCAGTACTTC.

The gene calls are TRBV7-6 and TRBJ2-2, with a possible D match to TRBD1 (6 bases). Germline CDR1 SGHVS, CDR2 FNYEAQ. There are 15 residues in the CDR3. Trimming stripped 3 bases from V and 4 bases from J, with 12 bases between. The CDR3: CASSFGNRATGELFF. Here the CDR3 DNA reads TGTGCCAGCAGCTTCGGCAACAGGGCCACCGGGGAGCTGTTTTTT. The full variable domain, its missing parts supplied by reference TRBV7-6 and TRBJ2-2, is GAGVSQSPRYKVTKRGQDVALRCDPISGHVSLYWYRQALGQGPEFLTYFNYEAQQDKSGLPNDRFSAERPEGSISTLTIQRTEQRDSAMYRCASSFGNRATGELFFGEGSRLTVL.